These T cell receptor beta chains were read from a single sample in a study of response to subunit inactivated influenza vaccine. TCRdb itself ran the RT-PCR reads through MiXCR, one entry per CDR3 protein. The table shows over 150,000 distinct CDR3 sequences, with about 11% occurring only once. Sequenced here: CD8+ T cells sorted from PBMCs, sampled roughly 24 months after vaccination. These receptors originate from a man between 50 and 75 years old who received an inactivated influenza vaccine. Both conserved end residues are trimmed from each CDR3. Size is omitted from some rows. Given values are once, few, many or a class for expanded clones.

V: TRBV7-8
length: 10
J: TRBJ2-1
size: many
CDR3: ASSSRWDEQF

V: TRBV6-2/TRBV6-3
length: 11
J: TRBJ2-7
size: many
CDR3: ASSLVKWDEQY

V: TRBV28
length: 12
J: TRBJ2-3
size: -
CDR3: ASSITPGTDTQY

V: TRBV28
length: 12
J: TRBJ2-5
size: few
CDR3: ASSEGLRQETQY

V: TRBV28
length: 13
J: TRBJ2-7
size: few
CDR3: ASSTPDGGNYEQY

V: TRBV30
length: 10
J: TRBJ2-1
size: few
CDR3: AWSEPSPEQF

V: TRBV4-2
length: 13
J: TRBJ2-7
size: few
CDR3: ASSQGAGNTYEQY

V: TRBV27
length: 12
J: TRBJ2-3
size: few
CDR3: ASSFLLGADTQY

V: TRBV28
length: 11
J: TRBJ1-2
size: -
CDR3: ASRSTGGDGYT

V: TRBV9
length: 15
J: TRBJ2-3
size: -
CDR3: ASSVVGLPFPTDTQY

V: TRBV28
length: 12
J: TRBJ2-5
size: few
CDR3: ASSPRLFEETQY

V: TRBV12-3/TRBV12-4
length: 11
J: TRBJ2-2
size: few
CDR3: ASSPPLGELFF

V: TRBV7-9
length: 14
J: TRBJ1-4
size: few
CDR3: ASSLGWIAENEKLF

V: TRBV27
length: 14
J: TRBJ2-7
size: -
CDR3: ASSRLAGDSAYEQY

V: TRBV3-1
length: 11
J: TRBJ2-7
size: many
CDR3: ASSPGISYEQY

V: TRBV4-3
length: 17
J: TRBJ2-7
size: few
CDR3: ASSQGRAGVLAGSYEQY

V: TRBV20-1
length: 12
J: TRBJ2-1
size: few
CDR3: SAPGTRSYNEQF

V: TRBV7-2
length: 10
J: TRBJ2-7
size: many
CDR3: ASGPTSYEQY

V: TRBV2
length: 15
J: TRBJ2-1
size: many
CDR3: ASSEIYSGLAGGGQF

V: TRBV25-1
length: 12
J: TRBJ2-1
size: -
CDR3: ASSDGQGAREQF

V: TRBV6-5
length: 14
J: TRBJ1-1
size: -
CDR3: ASSYWLAGGNTEAF

V: TRBV4-3
length: 14
J: TRBJ2-1
size: few
CDR3: ASSQDGQTLYNEQF

V: TRBV11-3
length: 15
J: TRBJ2-3
size: many
CDR3: ASSLGSTSGLADTQY

V: TRBV28
length: 12
J: TRBJ2-1
size: -
CDR3: ASTGAPGYNEQF

V: TRBV6-2/TRBV6-3
length: 12
J: TRBJ2-5
size: -
CDR3: ASSYTGGLETQY

V: TRBV7-9
length: 13
J: TRBJ1-2
size: few
CDR3: ASSFRDQGNYGYT

V: TRBV28
length: 13
J: TRBJ2-7
size: -
CDR3: ASKNSWSNPYEQY

V: TRBV29-1
length: 11
J: TRBJ2-2
size: many
CDR3: SVEWSDTGELF

V: TRBV30
length: 13
J: TRBJ2-1
size: -
CDR3: AWSGGGSSYNEQF

V: TRBV12-3/TRBV12-4
length: 13
J: TRBJ2-7
size: -
CDR3: ASSTRDRSSYEQY

V: TRBV27
length: 12
J: TRBJ2-7
size: -
CDR3: ASSPDGGFYEQY

V: TRBV4-3
length: 12
J: TRBJ1-1
size: many
CDR3: ASSVHTMNTEAF

V: TRBV4-3
length: 13
J: TRBJ1-4
size: few
CDR3: ASSQDGVVGEKLF

V: TRBV6-5
length: 11
J: TRBJ1-3
size: -
CDR3: ASSYDSGNTIY

V: TRBV6-5
length: 13
J: TRBJ2-3
size: many
CDR3: ASSYQAGLADTQY

V: TRBV20-1
length: 10
J: TRBJ1-1
size: once
CDR3: SAGDRDTEAF

V: TRBV14
length: 14
J: TRBJ2-7
size: few
CDR3: ASSQDAGAPHYEQY

V: TRBV10-3
length: 10
J: TRBJ2-7
size: -
CDR3: AIGDDYYEQY

V: TRBV9
length: 16
J: TRBJ2-6
size: -
CDR3: ASSPWDLVDSGANVLT

V: TRBV20-1
length: 11
J: TRBJ2-5
size: -
CDR3: SARAAGEETQY

V: TRBV12-3/TRBV12-4
length: 14
J: TRBJ2-5
size: many
CDR3: ASSIHLARPKETQY

V: TRBV4-1
length: 15
J: TRBJ2-3
size: -
CDR3: ASSQVGVSWGTDTQY

V: TRBV4-3
length: 11
J: TRBJ1-2
size: -
CDR3: ASSQNEGYGYT